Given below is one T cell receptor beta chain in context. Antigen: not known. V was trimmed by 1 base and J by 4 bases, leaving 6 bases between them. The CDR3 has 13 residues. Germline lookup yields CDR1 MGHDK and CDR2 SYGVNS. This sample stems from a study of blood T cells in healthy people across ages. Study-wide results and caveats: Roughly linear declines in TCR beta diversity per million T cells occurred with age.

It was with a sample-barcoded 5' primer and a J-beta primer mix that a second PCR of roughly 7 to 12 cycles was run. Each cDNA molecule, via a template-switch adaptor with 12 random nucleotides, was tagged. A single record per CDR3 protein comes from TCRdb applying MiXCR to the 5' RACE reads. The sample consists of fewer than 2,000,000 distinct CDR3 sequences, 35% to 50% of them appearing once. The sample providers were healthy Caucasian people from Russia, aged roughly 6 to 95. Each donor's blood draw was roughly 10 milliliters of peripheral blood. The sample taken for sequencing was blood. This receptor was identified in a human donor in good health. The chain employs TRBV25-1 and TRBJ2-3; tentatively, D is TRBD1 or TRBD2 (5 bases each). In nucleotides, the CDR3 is TGTGCCAGCAGTGAATGGGGGTCAGATACGCAGTATTTT. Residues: CASSEWGSDTQYF.